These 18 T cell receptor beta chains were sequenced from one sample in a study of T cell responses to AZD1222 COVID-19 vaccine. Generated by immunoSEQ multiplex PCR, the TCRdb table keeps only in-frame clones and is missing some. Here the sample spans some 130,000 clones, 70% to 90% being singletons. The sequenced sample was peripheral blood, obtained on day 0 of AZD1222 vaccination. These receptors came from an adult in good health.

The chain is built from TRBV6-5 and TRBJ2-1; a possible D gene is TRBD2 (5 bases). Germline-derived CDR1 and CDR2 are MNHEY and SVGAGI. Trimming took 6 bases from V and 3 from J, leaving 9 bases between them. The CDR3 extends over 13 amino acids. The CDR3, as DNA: TGTGCCAGCAGCCGCGACTACTACAATGAGCAGTTCTTC. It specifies CASSRDYYNEQFF.

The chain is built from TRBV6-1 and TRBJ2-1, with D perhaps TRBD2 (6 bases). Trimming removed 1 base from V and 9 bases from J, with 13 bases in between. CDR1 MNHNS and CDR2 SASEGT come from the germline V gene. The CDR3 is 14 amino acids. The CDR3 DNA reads TGTGCCAGCAGTGAAGACGGGAGAGGGATTGAGCAGTTCTTC. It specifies CASSEDGRGIEQFF.

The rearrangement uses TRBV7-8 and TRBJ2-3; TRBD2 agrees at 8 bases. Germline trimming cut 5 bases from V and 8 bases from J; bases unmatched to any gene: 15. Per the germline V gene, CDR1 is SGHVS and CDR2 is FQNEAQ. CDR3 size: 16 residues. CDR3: CASSPPPREGPGTQYF. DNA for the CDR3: TGTGCCAGCAGCCCCCCACCCCGGGAGGGCCCCGGTACGCAGTATTTT.

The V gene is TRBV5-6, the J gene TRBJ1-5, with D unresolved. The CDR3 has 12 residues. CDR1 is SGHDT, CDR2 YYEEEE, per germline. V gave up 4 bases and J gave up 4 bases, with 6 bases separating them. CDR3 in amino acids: CASSIRNQPQHF. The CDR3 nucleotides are TGTGCCAGCAGCATCAGGAATCAGCCCCAGCATTTT.

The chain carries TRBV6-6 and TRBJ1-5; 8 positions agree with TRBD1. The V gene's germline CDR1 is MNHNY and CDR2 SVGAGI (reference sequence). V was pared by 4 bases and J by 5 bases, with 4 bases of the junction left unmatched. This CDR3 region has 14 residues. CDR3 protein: CASSSEDRDQPQHF. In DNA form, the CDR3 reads TGTGCCAGCAGTTCTGAGGACAGGGATCAGCCCCAGCATTTT.

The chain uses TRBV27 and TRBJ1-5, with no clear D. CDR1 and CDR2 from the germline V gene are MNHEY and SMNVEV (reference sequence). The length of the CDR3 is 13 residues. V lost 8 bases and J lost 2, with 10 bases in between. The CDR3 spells CASGLTGNQPQHF. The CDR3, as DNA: TGTGCCAGCGGATTAACGGGCAATCAGCCCCAGCATTTT.

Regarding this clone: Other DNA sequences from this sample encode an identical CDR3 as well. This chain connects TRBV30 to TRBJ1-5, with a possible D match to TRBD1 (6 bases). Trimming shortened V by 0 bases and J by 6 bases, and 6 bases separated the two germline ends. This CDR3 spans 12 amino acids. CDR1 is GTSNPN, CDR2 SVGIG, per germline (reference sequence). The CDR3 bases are TGTGCCTGGAGTGTACAGGGTCAGCCCCAGCATTTT. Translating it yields CAWSVQGQPQHF.

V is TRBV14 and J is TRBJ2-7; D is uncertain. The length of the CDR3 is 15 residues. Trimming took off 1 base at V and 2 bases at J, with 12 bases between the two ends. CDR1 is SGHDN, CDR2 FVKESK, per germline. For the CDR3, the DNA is TGTGCCAGCAGCCAAGCCTCCTACCGACCCTACGAGCAGTACTTC. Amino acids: CASSQASYRPYEQYF.

Here the CDR3 DNA reads TGTGCCAGCAACGGACAGGGATGGAATCAGCCCCAGCATTTT. Protein product: CASNGQGWNQPQHF. This chain connects TRBV2 to TRBJ1-5, with 8 bases aligning to TRBD1. Germline CDR1 is SNHLY and CDR2 is FYNNEI. V shed 7 bases and J 4 bases; nucleotides not matched to a gene: 6. The CDR3 has 14 residues.

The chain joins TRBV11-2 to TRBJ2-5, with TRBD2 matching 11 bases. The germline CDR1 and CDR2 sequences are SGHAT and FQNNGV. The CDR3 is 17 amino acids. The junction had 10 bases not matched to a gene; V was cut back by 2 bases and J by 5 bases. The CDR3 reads CASSLTTSGMRLETQYF. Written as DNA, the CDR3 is TGTGCCAGCAGCTTAACGACTAGCGGGATGAGGCTGGAGACCCAGTACTTC.

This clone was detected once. The CDR3 is CASSLVPGLAKSTDTQYF. The CDR3 DNA reads TGCGCCAGCAGCTTGGTCCCGGGACTAGCAAAAAGCACAGATACGCAGTATTTT. The chain combines TRBV5-1 with TRBJ2-3; 9 bases agree with TRBD2. The V gene's germline CDR1 is SGHRS and CDR2 YFSETQ. The CDR3 length is 18 residues. V trimming: 0 bases; J trimming: 0 bases; junction bases outside the gene matches: 8.

Here the CDR3 DNA reads TGTGCCAGCAGCGCGTTAAGGGGGCGGACCGGGGAGCTGTTTTTT. Its protein is CASSALRGRTGELFF. The chain has TRBV14 and TRBJ2-2, with 7 bases matching TRBD1. J was trimmed by 5 bases and V by 5 bases; bases with no gene match: 8. The CDR3 is made up of 15 amino acids. CDR1 is SGHDN and CDR2 is FVKESK in the germline V gene. The entire variable domain, with the rest obtained from reference TRBV14 and TRBJ2-2, is as follows: EAGVTQFPSHSVIEKGQTVTLRCDPISGHDNLYWYRRVMGKEIKFLLHFVKESKQDESGMPNNRFLAERTGGTYSTLKVQPAELEDSGVYFCASSALRGRTGELFFGEGSRLTVL.

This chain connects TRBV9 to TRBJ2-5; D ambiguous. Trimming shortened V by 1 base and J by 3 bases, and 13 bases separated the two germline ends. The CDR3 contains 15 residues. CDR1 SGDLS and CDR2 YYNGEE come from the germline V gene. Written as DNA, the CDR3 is TGTGCCAGCAGCGTATCGCCCGGGCTAAAAGAGACCCAGTACTTC. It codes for CASSVSPGLKETQYF.

The CDR3 is CASSWRVAGLYEQYF. CDR3 DNA sequence: TGTGCCAGCAGTTGGCGGGTAGCGGGGCTTTACGAGCAGTACTTC. The chain recombines TRBV27 with TRBJ2-7, with 8 positions matching TRBD2. Germline loops: CDR1 MNHEY, CDR2 SMNVEV (reference sequence). The CDR3 consists of 15 residues. Trimming took 4 bases from V and 4 from J; bases not matched to a gene: 9.

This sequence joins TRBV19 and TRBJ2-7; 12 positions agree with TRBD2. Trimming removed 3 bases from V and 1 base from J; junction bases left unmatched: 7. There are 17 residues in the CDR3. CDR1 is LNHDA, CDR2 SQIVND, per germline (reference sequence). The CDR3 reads CASSISSGRASSYEQYF. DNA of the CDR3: TGTGCCAGTAGTATCTCTAGCGGGAGGGCCTCGTCCTACGAGCAGTACTTC.

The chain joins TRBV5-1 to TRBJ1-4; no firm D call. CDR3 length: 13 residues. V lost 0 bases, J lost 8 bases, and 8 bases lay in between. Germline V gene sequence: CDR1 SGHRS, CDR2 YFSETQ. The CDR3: CASSLAGEEKLFF. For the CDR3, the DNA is TGCGCCAGCAGCTTGGCCGGCGAAGAAAAACTGTTTTTT.

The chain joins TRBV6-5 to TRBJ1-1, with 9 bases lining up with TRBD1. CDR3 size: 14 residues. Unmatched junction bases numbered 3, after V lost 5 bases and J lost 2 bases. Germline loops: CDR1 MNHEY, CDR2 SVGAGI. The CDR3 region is CASSRDRENTEAFF. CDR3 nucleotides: TGTGCCAGCAGTCGGGACAGGGAAAACACTGAAGCTTTCTTT.

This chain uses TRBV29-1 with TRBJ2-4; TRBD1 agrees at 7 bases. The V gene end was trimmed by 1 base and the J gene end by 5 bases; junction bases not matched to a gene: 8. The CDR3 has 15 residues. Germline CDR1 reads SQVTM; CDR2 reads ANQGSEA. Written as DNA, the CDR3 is TGCAGCGTTGAAGGTTCCGGGACAGACCAAAACATTCAGTACTTC. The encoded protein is CSVEGSGTDQNIQYF.